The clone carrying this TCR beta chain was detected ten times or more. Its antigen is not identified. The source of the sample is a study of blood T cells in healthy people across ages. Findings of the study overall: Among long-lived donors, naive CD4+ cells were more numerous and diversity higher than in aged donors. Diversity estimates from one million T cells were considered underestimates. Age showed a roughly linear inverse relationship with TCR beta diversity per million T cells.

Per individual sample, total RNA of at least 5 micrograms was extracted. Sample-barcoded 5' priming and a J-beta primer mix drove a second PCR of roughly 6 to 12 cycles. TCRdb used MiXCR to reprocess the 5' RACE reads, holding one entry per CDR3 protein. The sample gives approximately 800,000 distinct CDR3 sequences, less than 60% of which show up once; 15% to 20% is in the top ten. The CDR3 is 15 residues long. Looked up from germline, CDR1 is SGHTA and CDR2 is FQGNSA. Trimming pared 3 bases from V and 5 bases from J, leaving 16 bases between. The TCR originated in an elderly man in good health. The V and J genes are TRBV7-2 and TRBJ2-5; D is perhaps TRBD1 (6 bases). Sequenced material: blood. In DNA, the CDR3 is TGTGCCAGCAGCTTTGGGACCGGACAGTCGGAGACCCAGTACTTC. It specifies CASSFGTGQSETQYF.